Listed here are 31 T cell receptor beta chains from one sample, sequenced in a study of blood T cell repertoires in COVID-19. Profiling relied on immunoSEQ multiplex PCR, and the TCRdb table lists in-frame clones only, not all of them. The sample consists of 65,000 to 90,000 clones, around 91% of them appearing once. The sequenced sample consisted of peripheral blood. The receptors were gathered from a human donor in a cohort sampled during active COVID-19.

The V call is TRBV27, the J call TRBJ2-2; D is perhaps TRBD1 (6 bases). Germline CDR1 and CDR2: MNHEY and SMNVEV (reference sequence). The CDR3 is 18 amino acids. The V end was cut by 2 bases, the J end by 0 bases, with 16 bases between. In DNA, the CDR3 is TGTGCCAGCAGTTTAATATATTCAGGGGCTGCGAACACCGGGGAGCTGTTTTTT. It encodes CASSLIYSGAANTGELFF.

This clone was counted once. This chain connects TRBV7-2 to TRBJ2-3, with a possible D match to TRBD2 (5 bases). CDR1 is SGHTA and CDR2 is FQGNSA in the germline V gene. The CDR3 is made up of 15 amino acids. Trimming took off 1 base at V and 1 base at J, with 9 bases between the two ends. The CDR3 loop is CASSLGAGRTDTQYF. The DNA for the CDR3 is TGTGCCAGCAGCTTAGGTGCGGGTCGCACAGATACGCAGTATTTT.

V usage is TRBV6-5 and J usage is TRBJ2-7; possibly TRBD1 for D (5 bases). V was pared by 6 bases and J by 0 bases, with 15 bases between. CDR3 length: 15 residues. Germline V gene lookup returns CDR1 MNHEY and CDR2 SVGAGI. CDR3 in amino acids: CASSSHGHSSYEQYF. The CDR3 coding sequence is TGTGCCAGCAGCTCCCACGGACACAGCTCCTACGAGCAGTACTTC.

The chain links TRBV2 to TRBJ1-1; the match to TRBD1 covers 11 bases. This CDR3 has 14 residues. V lost 3 bases to trimming and J lost 7 bases; unmatched junction nucleotides: 4. Germline V gives CDR1 SNHLY, CDR2 FYNNEI. The CDR3 here is CASSDGQGAVEAFF. The CDR3 nucleotides read TGTGCCAGCAGTGATGGACAGGGGGCGGTTGAAGCTTTCTTT.

This chain connects TRBV3-1 (or the pseudogene TRBV3-2) to TRBJ1-2; 7 positions match TRBD1. The CDR3 extends over 16 amino acids. Germline V gene sequence: CDR1 LGHDT, CDR2 YNNKEL (reference sequence). V lost 5 bases and J lost 6; bases outside the gene matches: 15. In DNA, the CDR3 is TGTGCCAGCAGCGATCAACAGGGGTTGTGGGGGAATGGCTACACCTTC. It encodes CASSDQQGLWGNGYTF.

This sequence joins TRBV7-3 and TRBJ2-5; D uncertain. This CDR3 comprises 14 residues. The ends were cut back, 5 bases at V and 0 bases at J, with 10 bases in the middle. CDR1 is SGHTA, CDR2 FQGTGA, per germline. Here the CDR3 reads CASSPNPDQETQYF. In DNA, the CDR3 is TGTGCCAGCAGCCCGAACCCGGACCAAGAGACCCAGTACTTC.

The J gene is TRBJ1-3, the V gene TRBV4-3, with 7 bases that match TRBD1. Germline trimming cut 0 bases from V and 2 bases from J; bases unmatched to any gene: 4. Per the germline V gene, CDR1 is LGHNA and CDR2 is YSLEER. The CDR3 is made up of 16 amino acids. The CDR3 DNA follows: TGCGCCAGCAGCCAAGATCGAACAGGGGCTGGAAACACCATATATTTT. This encodes CASSQDRTGAGNTIYF.

The chain uses TRBV11-2 and TRBJ2-1; D not resolved. V gave up 5 bases and J gave up 8 bases, with 16 bases separating them. CDR3 size: 14 residues. Germline-derived CDR1 and CDR2 are SGHAT and FQNNGV. The CDR3 bases are TGTGCCAGCAGCCCGCCGGCAACAGTGCATGAGCAGTTCTTC. Encoded protein: CASSPPATVHEQFF.

The gene calls are TRBV4-3 and TRBJ1-2; maybe TRBD1 (5 bases). V was cut by 0 bases and J by 2 bases, with 10 bases left in between. Germline CDR1 LGHNA, CDR2 YSLEER. The CDR3 is 15 amino acids. The CDR3 here is CASSQDPRVNYGYTF. In DNA form, the CDR3 reads TGCGCCAGCAGCCAAGATCCCAGGGTAAACTATGGCTACACCTTC.

CDR3 in DNA: TGTGCCAGCAGCTTGGGACAGGGGGCTTACAATGAGCAGTTCTTC. Protein: CASSLGQGAYNEQFF. The genes are TRBV5-5 and TRBJ2-1, with 10 bases that match TRBD1. After removal of 0 bases from V and 4 bases from J, the junction contained 1 base not matched to a gene. CDR1 is SGHKS and CDR2 is YYEKEE in the germline V gene (reference sequence). The CDR3 runs 15 residues.

This sequence joins TRBV5-1 and TRBJ2-5; maybe TRBD1 (8 bases). Germline V gene sequence: CDR1 SGHRS, CDR2 YFSETQ. The V end was cut by 4 bases, the J end by 5 bases, with 15 bases between. CDR3 length: 14 amino acids. The CDR3 DNA is TGCGCCAGCAGCCCTGACAGGGGAGGGGAGACCCAGTACTTC. Translating it yields CASSPDRGGETQYF.

The gene calls are TRBV11-2 and TRBJ2-3; 13 positions match TRBD2. Trimming took 0 bases from V and 3 from J; bases not matched to a gene: 6. Germline V CDR1 and CDR2: SGHAT, FQNNGV. The CDR3 is made up of 18 amino acids. The CDR3 loop is CASSLEGLAGWGTDTQYF. CDR3 nucleotide sequence: TGTGCCAGCAGCTTAGAGGGACTAGCGGGGTGGGGGACAGATACGCAGTATTTT.

The chain combines TRBV7-2 with TRBJ1-2, with D possibly TRBD1 on 6 matching bases. V lost 1 base to trimming and J lost 2 bases, with 11 bases between them. Germline lookup yields CDR1 SGHTA and CDR2 FQGNSA. The CDR3 is 15 amino acids. In DNA form, the CDR3 reads TGTGCCAGCAGCTTAGTGGGGGCTAGGAACTATGGCTACACCTTC. It yields the protein CASSLVGARNYGYTF.

The chain recombines TRBV10-3 with TRBJ1-3, with no clear D. This CDR3 has 16 amino acids. V was pared by 1 base and J by 0 bases, with 10 bases between. The germline CDR1 and CDR2 sequences are ENHRY and SYGVKD. The chain's CDR3 is CAISELEGGSGNTIYF. In DNA, the CDR3 is TGTGCCATCAGTGAGTTGGAGGGCGGCTCTGGAAACACCATATATTTT.

The chain employs TRBV6-5 and TRBJ1-6; the D gene is possibly TRBD1 (6 bases). Trimming pared 10 bases from V and 7 bases from J, leaving 17 bases between. Germline V gives CDR1 MNHEY, CDR2 SVGAGI. CDR3 size: 14 residues. The CDR3 DNA sequence: TGTGCCACCACAGGGATCCTGAGCAATTCACCCCTCCACTTT. Its protein is CATTGILSNSPLHF.

The chain employs TRBV6-4 and TRBJ2-7; perhaps TRBD2 as D (6 bases). V dropped 0 bases and J dropped 1 base, with 7 bases sitting between them. Germline loops: CDR1 MRHNA, CDR2 SNTAGT. This CDR3 has 14 amino acids. The CDR3 reads CASSDSEGSYEQYF. The DNA of the CDR3 is TGTGCCAGCAGTGACTCGGAGGGTTCCTACGAGCAGTACTTC.

The sample holds one count of this clone. V and J are TRBV7-9 and TRBJ1-2, with D unclear. Germline V CDR1 and CDR2: SEHNR, FQNEAQ (reference sequence). V lost 1 base and J lost 4, with 10 bases in between. This CDR3 has 14 amino acids. CDR3 region: CASSLVTGTYGYTF. The CDR3 coding sequence is TGTGCCAGCAGCTTAGTTACGGGAACCTATGGCTACACCTTC.

The chain links TRBV6-2 or TRBV6-3 to TRBJ2-3; TRBD1 matches at 11 bases. V shed 3 bases, J shed 4 bases, and the junction held 9 bases outside the gene matches. Germline assignment: CDR1 MNHEY and CDR2 SVGEGT. The CDR3 totals 17 residues. The CDR3 sequence is CASSYLRTGGPADTQYF. The CDR3 nucleotides read TGTGCCAGCAGTTATCTGCGGACAGGGGGCCCGGCAGATACGCAGTATTTT.

The chain links TRBV19 to TRBJ1-1; D perhaps matches TRBD1 (6 bases). CDR1 LNHDA and CDR2 SQIVND come from the germline V gene (reference sequence). The CDR3 covers 13 residues. Trimming took off 8 bases at V and 3 bases at J, with 13 bases between the two ends. CDR3 loop: CASSKQGHTEAFF. The CDR3, as DNA: TGTGCCAGTTCGAAACAGGGACACACTGAAGCTTTCTTT.

The CDR3 DNA reads TGTGCCAGCAGCCTTGGACAGGGCGGCAATCAGCCCCAGCATTTT. This sequence encodes CASSLGQGGNQPQHF. This chain joins TRBV9 and TRBJ1-5, with 8 bases lining up with TRBD1. Germline V lookup: CDR1 SGDLS, CDR2 YYNGEE. This CDR3 has 15 residues. V lost 4 bases and J lost 2; bases outside the gene matches: 5.

The rearrangement links TRBV10-3 to TRBJ2-5; 10 bases map to TRBD1. This CDR3 region has 15 residues. Trimming removed 3 bases from V and 5 bases from J; junction bases left unmatched: 6. CDR1 and CDR2 (germline): ENHRY, SYGVKD. The CDR3 DNA sequence: TGTGCCATCAGTGATTCGGGACAGGGGTGGGAGACCCAGTACTTC. Amino acids: CAISDSGQGWETQYF.

The genes are TRBV7-2 and TRBJ1-5; D is unclear. CDR1 is SGHTA, CDR2 FQGNSA, per germline. The CDR3 runs 14 residues. Trimming pared 1 base from V and 5 bases from J, leaving 9 bases between. The CDR3 reads CASSLVSGDQPQHF. Here the CDR3 DNA reads TGTGCCAGCAGCTTAGTTAGCGGGGATCAGCCCCAGCATTTT.

The gene calls are TRBV2 and TRBJ1-1; 8 bases fit TRBD1. V lost 3 bases to trimming and J lost 1 base; unmatched junction nucleotides: 4. Germline V gene sequence: CDR1 SNHLY, CDR2 FYNNEI. CDR3 length: 15 amino acids. The CDR3 sequence is CASSDGTGKNTEAFF. In DNA form, the CDR3 reads TGTGCCAGCAGTGACGGGACAGGAAAGAACACTGAAGCTTTCTTT.

The gene calls are TRBV6-5 and TRBJ2-7; 15 bases fit TRBD2. Trimming at V came to 10 bases and at J to 5 bases, leaving 6 bases not matched to a gene. The CDR3 is 14 residues long. Looked up from germline, CDR1 is MNHEY and CDR2 is SVGAGI. This CDR3 reads CATGTSGGLNEQYF. In DNA, the CDR3 is TGTGCCACCGGGACTAGCGGGGGGCTCAACGAGCAGTACTTC.

The V and J genes are TRBV5-1 and TRBJ2-5; TRBD2 aligns across 10 bases. V lost 1 base to trimming and J lost 5 bases; unmatched junction nucleotides: 5. Looked up from germline, CDR1 is SGHRS and CDR2 is YFSETQ. The CDR3 length is 15 residues. CDR3 sequence (DNA): TGCGCCAGCAGCTTGTCTAGCGGGGGTAGGGAGACCCAGTACTTC. This gives the protein CASSLSSGGRETQYF.

This clone was counted a few times. This chain uses TRBV18 with TRBJ2-7; D possibly corresponds to TRBD2 (6 bases). The CDR3 is made up of 14 amino acids. Trimming left V 4 bases short and J 3 bases short, with 13 bases between. CDR1 and CDR2 (germline): KGHSH, LQKENI. The CDR3 sequence: CASSLGPGDYEQYF. Written as DNA, the CDR3 is TGTGCCAGCTCACTGGGACCGGGAGACTACGAGCAGTACTTC.

The DNA of the CDR3 is TGTGCCAGCAGCTTTAGAAATGGCTACACCTTC. Protein sequence: CASSFRNGYTF. V gene TRBV11-2 combines with J gene TRBJ1-2; D gene unclear. Between the trimmed V and J ends, which lost 3 bases and 6 bases, there was a span of 5 bases. The CDR3 runs 11 residues. CDR1 and CDR2 (germline): SGHAT, FQNNGV.

V is TRBV19 and J is TRBJ2-2; 8 nucleotides line up with TRBD1. The J segment lost 1 base and the V segment lost 3 bases, leaving 4 bases of the junction unmatched. The CDR3 covers 16 residues. CDR1 LNHDA and CDR2 SQIVND come from the germline V gene (reference sequence). CDR3 DNA sequence: TGTGCCAGTAGTATCCGCAGGGGGCGGAACACCGGGGAGCTGTTTTTT. Protein product: CASSIRRGRNTGELFF.

This sequence joins TRBV5-6 and TRBJ1-2; 8 nucleotides agree with TRBD1. V gave up 1 base and J gave up 3 bases; unmatched junction bases: 2. Germline V gene lookup returns CDR1 SGHDT and CDR2 YYEEEE. The CDR3 runs to 14 residues. As DNA, the CDR3 is TGTGCCAGCAGCTTGAGGACAGGGTACTATGGCTACACCTTC. Its translation is CASSLRTGYYGYTF.

This chain links TRBV30 with TRBJ2-3, with D maybe TRBD1 (6 bases). Germline V CDR1 and CDR2: GTSNPN, SVGIG (reference sequence). V gave up 4 bases and J gave up 1 base, with 15 bases separating them. This CDR3 is 15 amino acids long. The CDR3 nucleotides read TGTGCCTGGACCCCGAAGGACAGCCGCACAGATACGCAGTATTTT. Translation gives CAWTPKDSRTDTQYF.

The chain has TRBV6-7 and TRBJ1-1, with a tentative D call TRBD1 (5 bases). TRBV6-7 is known as an ORF, though its function is uncertain. The CDR3 spans 16 residues. Trimming cost V 10 bases and J 1 base, with 22 bases left between them. The CDR3, as DNA: TGTGCCACCACGCTTGGGCCGGGCAGGGCGAACACTGAAGCTTTCTTT. The encoded protein is CATTLGPGRANTEAFF.